This T cell receptor (beta chain) was captured by sequencing in a study of CD8+ T cells in alopecia areata. After isolation, RNA underwent reverse transcription to generate cDNA as the sequencing template. Only in-frame clones appear in the TCRdb table, and some are missing; sequencing was by immunoSEQ multiplex PCR. This sample has around 100,000 clones; 55% to 70% occur once, and the top ten carry roughly 15%. As for treatment: oral pan-JAK inhibitor, 5-10 mg twice daily. Germline V CDR1 and CDR2: GTSNPN, SVGIG (reference sequence). This CDR3 region has 11 residues. V lost 5 bases to trimming and J lost 4 bases, with 8 bases between them.

The rearrangement joins TRBV30 to TRBJ1-2, with D hard to call. The source material was CD8+ T cells sorted from blood, sampled at approximately week 55, from a patient treated with tofacitinib. The receptor was isolated from a human donor with alopecia areata. CDR3 sequence reads: CAWSGAYGYTF. In nucleotides, the CDR3 is TGTGCCTGGTCGGGTGCCTATGGCTACACCTTC.